This T cell receptor (beta chain) was retrieved from a study of graft-versus-host responses after intestinal transplantation. With regard to this clone: What it binds is unknown.

Assay used: immunoSEQ multiplex PCR; TCRdb lists only in-frame clones, some missing. The table has tens of thousands of clones, more than 70% seen once. The source is a human donor who received an intestinal transplant. The sequencing used unstimulated CD8+ T cells sorted from spleen or lymph node cells, collected before intestinal transplant.

CDR3 protein: CASSQDLWGKGEQYF. DNA of the CDR3: TGCGCCAGCAGCCAGGACCTGTGGGGCAAGGGGGAGCAGTACTTC. The chain uses TRBV4-1 and TRBJ2-7; D may be TRBD1 (5 bases). Looked up from germline, CDR1 is MGHRA and CDR2 is YSYEKL. The germline V and J ends were trimmed by 3 bases and 7 bases, with 19 bases remaining between them. The CDR3 is 15 amino acids.